This T cell receptor (beta chain) was captured by sequencing in a study of blood T cells in healthy people across ages. The germline V and J ends were trimmed by 0 bases and 6 bases, with 11 bases remaining between them. Germline V gene lookup returns CDR1 SGHDN and CDR2 FVKESK. This CDR3 contains 15 residues. This clonotype showed up just a few times. It was with a sample-barcoded 5' primer and a J-beta primer mix that a second PCR of roughly 7 to 11 cycles was run. TCRdb independently ran MiXCR on the 5' RACE reads; one entry per CDR3 protein. The data show hundreds of thousands of distinct CDR3 sequences, with about 28% seen just once and about 18% held by the top ten.

Sequencing used blood. The sequence was collected from a woman of 80 years or more in good health. The chain employs TRBV14 and TRBJ1-4; possible D gene TRBD1, 6 bases. For the CDR3, the DNA is TGTGCCAGCAGCCAAGAAAGGGGGATCTATGAAAAACTGTTTTTT. It is translated as CASSQERGIYEKLFF.